The sequence of this TCR beta chain was determined in a study of control samples from healthy donors and cancer patients. The germline gives CDR1 SGHAT, CDR2 FQNNGV. J lost 2 bases, V lost 6 bases, and 9 bases had no gene match. The CDR3 loop spans 17 amino acids. TCRdb's table, derived via immunoSEQ multiplex PCR, lists solely in-frame clones and lacks some. The sample records just under 150,000 clones, about 91% being singletons. The rearrangement uses TRBV11-2 and TRBJ2-1; 11 nucleotides agree with TRBD2. This receptor was identified in a man under 40 in good health. Source material: blood. The CDR3 loop is CASSSILAGGTYNEQFF. CDR3 sequence (DNA): TGTGCCAGCAGTTCTATCCTAGCGGGGGGAACCTACAATGAGCAGTTCTTC.